This record concerns one T cell receptor (beta chain) sequence. Its binding antigen is unknown. It has no much larger one-base neighbor in the sample; base qualities were not kept. The data were taken from a study of glioma-infiltrating T cells after dendritic cell vaccination (dated by TCRdb to 2015 to 2016). Regarding the study in general: A cohort of roughly 15 glioblastoma patients from Phase I and II dendritic cell vaccination trials was included, of whom 9 were newly diagnosed and 6 had recurrent disease. TCR sequencing metrics, including TIL content and tumor-blood repertoire overlap, were correlated with survival after dendritic cell vaccination. Three intradermal dendritic cell vaccine injections were administered to patients at biweekly intervals in the arm below the axilla. To make the vaccine, monocyte-derived dendritic cells were cultured for 6 to 8 days with IL-4 and GM-CSF and then pulsed overnight with autologous tumor lysate. Between 2003 and 2012, the patients were given dendritic cell vaccination pulsed with autologous tumor lysate. Deep sequencing of TCR beta CDR3 regions was used to quantify tumor-infiltrating lymphocyte content and compare tumor and blood repertoires in dendritic cell-vaccinated glioblastoma patients.

The paper as a whole reports these results and caveats: After dendritic cell vaccination, a higher estimated pretreatment TIL content predicted longer time to progression and longer overall survival. The cohort was small and heterogeneous, with few patients having full blood and tumor sets and even fewer initial-recurrent tumor pairs. TCR clonality showed no direct relationship with survival, which suggests that a diverse polyclonal response may matter. The response model built on TCR overlap across three groups was characterized as speculative, with prospective validation still needed.

In the paper's terms, the time point label means: after dendritic cell vaccination, including at tumor progression/relapse. Patients were selected for having adequate residual fresh-frozen tumor tissue and more than two years of available survival data. Although molecular status otherwise differed among the glioblastoma patients, no patient had an isocitrate dehydrogenase mutation. PBMC were collected before vaccination, two weeks after the third vaccination, and at tumor progression if tumor progression occurred. Genomic DNA was extracted with the Qiagen DNeasy Blood extraction Kit. The immunoSEQ assay amplified TCRB CDR3 regions from around 2 micrograms of genomic DNA, or from all available DNA when less than that amount was available. The multiplex PCR employed 60 forward primers targeting TCR V beta segments and 13 reverse primers targeting J beta segments. To estimate reads per starting template, synthetic control templates were spiked into each sample at limiting dilution. Reads of 87 bp were generated by sequencing on the Illumina HiSeq System. In the source study's methods: PCR and sequencing errors were removed by merging closely related sequences with a nearest neighbor algorithm. TCR overlap was measured as the percentage of unique tumor TCR beta sequences that were also present in the peripheral blood of the same patient. The source is immuneACCESS, and TCRdb retained only in-frame sequences with V and J called. Part of the clones is not carried over; for the studies checked, unresolved V genes explain less than half of this, and the remainder is unexplained. That table supplies the V and J calls and clone size; D and trimming were determined from the DNA. A total of about 58,000 clones appear in this sample, under 90% of them only once. The ten biggest clones cover roughly 8.8% of the sample.

The source material was blood, sampled after dendritic cell vaccination. The receptor was derived from a human donor with glioblastoma.

The bases read TGTGCCAGCGACAGGGGTTATGGGAACACTGAAGCTTTCTTT. Its protein is CASDRGYGNTEAFF. The V and J genes are TRBV7-3 and TRBJ1-1, with 8 central nucleotides matching TRBD1. Counted from cysteine to phenylalanine, this CDR3 has 14 amino acids. Only the CDR3 part of the read is kept: 42 bases, read in frame from the first base. Looking up the germline V gene yields CDR1 SGHTA and CDR2 FQGTGA. From V the trimming removes 8 bases and from J it removes 1 base, while the gene matches leave 6 bases of the junction unaccounted for.